This T cell receptor beta chain appears in the sequencing data of a study of technical replicates of blood from a few donors. The CDR3 sequence is 17 residues long. Looked up from germline, CDR1 is SGHRS and CDR2 is YFSETQ. Trimming shortened V by 4 bases and J by 0 bases, and 20 bases separated the two germline ends. Assay used: immunoSEQ multiplex PCR; TCRdb lists only in-frame clones, some missing. The sample holds 70,000 to 85,000 clones; about 92% are singletons and the top ten take 0.42%. The rearrangement joins TRBV5-1 to TRBJ2-7; possibly TRBD2 for D (7 bases). Sample: T cells isolated from PBMCs. This sequence originates from a human donor in good health. The CDR3, as DNA: TGCGCCAGCAGCAAAGGGGGTGGGACTATGAGCTCCTACGAGCAGTACTTC. Amino acids: CASSKGGGTMSSYEQYF. Combining the CDR3 with reference TRBV5-1 and TRBJ2-7 gives the whole variable domain KAGVTQTPRYLIKTRGQQVTLSCSPISGHRSVSWYQQTPGQGLQFLFEYFSETQRNKGNFPGRFSGRQFSNSRSEMNVSTLELGDSALYLCASSKGGGTMSSYEQYFGPGTRLTVT.